These T cell receptor beta chains were read from a single sample in a study of OX40 agonist ivuxolimab in advanced cancers. The table came from immunoSEQ multiplex PCR; TCRdb's copy has only in-frame clones and leaves some out. The table includes roughly 20,000 clones, 75% to 85% detected once. Source: CD4+ or CD8+ T cells sorted from blood, taken in a trial of the OX40 agonist ivuxolimab. The receptors were sampled from an adult with an advanced solid tumor such as melanoma, head and neck, liver or kidney cancer. The CDR3 runs from the conserved cysteine through the conserved F or W. The order of the fields is clone size, D gene, V gene, J gene, CDR3 protein, CDR3 DNA. A D gene is named only where the DNA matches it firmly. Where a row states a size, it is once, few, many or the class of an expanded clone; other rows omit it.

-	TRBD1	TRBV5-1	TRBJ1-1	CASRAGTGEMNTEAFF	TGCGCCAGCAGGGCCGGGACAGGGGAGATGAACACTGAAGCTTTCTTT
-	-	TRBV6-5	TRBJ1-1	CASSSRDSLEAFF	TGTGCCAGCAGTTCTCGGGACTCCCTTGAGGCTTTCTTT
few	-	TRBV18	TRBJ2-7	CASSPAAGSSGEQYF	TGTGCCAGCTCGCCTGCCGCAGGGTCCTCGGGGGAGCAGTACTTC
-	-	TRBV5-1	TRBJ2-1	CASSLAFATDPGNEQFF	TGCGCCAGCAGCTTGGCCTTCGCGACAGACCCAGGCAATGAGCAGTTCTTC
-	-	TRBV29-1	TRBJ1-1	CSVEAGDTEAFF	TGCAGCGTTGAGGCAGGGGACACTGAAGCTTTCTTT
-	-	TRBV9	TRBJ2-7	CASSVGPEIGHYEQYF	TGTGCCAGCAGCGTAGGGCCCGAAATAGGGCACTACGAGCAGTACTTC
-	-	TRBV5-6	TRBJ1-4	CASSSRGTGNEKLFF	TGTGCCAGCAGTTCAAGGGGGACGGGTAATGAAAAACTGTTTTTT
-	-	TRBV6-6	TRBJ1-1	CASSWGGVGTNTEAFF	TGTGCCAGCAGTTGGGGTGGAGTGGGGACGAACACTGAAGCTTTCTTT
-	TRBD1	TRBV27	TRBJ2-7	CASSAATGGRAYEQYF	TGTGCCAGCAGCGCTGCCACAGGGGGTAGGGCCTACGAGCAGTACTTC
few	-	TRBV6-1	TRBJ1-2	CASSEPPPYGYTF	TGTGCCAGCAGTGAACCTCCGCCTTATGGCTACACCTTC
-	TRBD2	TRBV19	TRBJ2-2	CASRGLAGGLTGELFF	TGTGCCAGTAGGGGACTAGCGGGGGGCCTCACCGGGGAGCTGTTTTTT
-	-	TRBV5-1	TRBJ2-6	CASSEGNSGANVLTF	TGCGCCAGCAGCGAGGGCAACTCTGGGGCCAACGTCCTGACTTTC
few	-	TRBV30	TRBJ2-3	CAWSGGTDTQYF	TGTGCCTGGTCGGGGGGCACAGATACGCAGTATTTT
once	-	TRBV21-1	TRBJ1-1	CASSQCILHNRTEAFF	TGTGCCAGCAGTCAATGCATACTACACAATCGCACTGAAGCTTTCTTT
-	TRBD2	TRBV7-6	TRBJ2-1	CASSLAGGRSWGEQFF	TGTGCCAGCAGCTTAGCGGGGGGGAGGAGCTGGGGTGAGCAGTTCTTC
few	-	TRBV19	TRBJ2-3	CASSTGTAGRDTQYF	TGTGCCAGTAGTACCGGGACCGCAGGCAGAGATACGCAGTATTTT
-	-	TRBV18	TRBJ2-1	CASSPLGLGNNEQFF	TGTGCCAGCTCACCTCTGGGCCTCGGGAACAATGAGCAGTTCTTC
-	-	TRBV28	TRBJ2-7	CASSKQSYEQYF	TGTGCCAGCAGTAAACAGTCCTACGAGCAGTACTTC
once	TRBD2	TRBV5-6	TRBJ2-5	CASSGLAGTQETQYF	TGTGCCAGCAGCGGACTAGCGGGAACGCAAGAGACCCAGTACTTC
-	TRBD1	TRBV19	TRBJ1-5	CATMDRASNQPQHF	TGTGCCACCATGGACAGGGCTAGCAATCAGCCCCAGCATTTT
-	-	TRBV11-2	TRBJ1-1	CASSLGWQGVRTEAFF	TGTGCCAGCAGCTTAGGATGGCAGGGTGTGAGGACTGAAGCTTTCTTT
-	TRBD1	TRBV7-9	TRBJ1-1	CASSLATGRDTEAFF	TGTGCCAGCAGCTTAGCGACAGGGAGAGACACTGAAGCTTTCTTT
-	-	TRBV5-6	TRBJ1-6	CASTRRDARLRLHF	TGTGCCAGCACCCGCCGGGACGCCCGTCTACGCCTCCACTTT
-	-	TRBV9	TRBJ2-7	CASSVGEGTAYEQYF	TGTGCCAGCAGCGTAGGAGAAGGGACGGCGTACGAGCAGTACTTC
once	-	TRBV18	TRBJ2-1	CASSPGRVSSYNEQFF	TGTGCCAGCTCACCGGGGCGGGTCAGCTCCTACAATGAGCAGTTCTTC
once	TRBD1	TRBV18	TRBJ2-5	CASSPRDSGDGRPQYF	TGTGCCAGCTCACCTCGGGACAGCGGCGACGGACGTCCCCAGTACTTC
-	-	TRBV14	TRBJ2-5	CASSQGRAGETQYF	TGTGCCAGCAGCCAAGGCCGGGCCGGAGAGACCCAGTACTTC
-	TRBD2	TRBV11-2	TRBJ2-5	CASSLGPAGEETQYF	TGTGCCAGCAGCTTAGGTCCAGCGGGAGAGGAGACCCAGTACTTC
-	-	TRBV5-1	TRBJ2-1	CASSLGIASANEQFF	TGCGCCAGCAGCTTGGGGATAGCCTCAGCTAATGAGCAGTTCTTC
-	TRBD1	TRBV19	TRBJ1-5	CASSSGQGVSLNQPQHF	TGTGCCAGTAGTTCGGGACAGGGGGTTAGTCTCAATCAGCCCCAGCATTTT
-	-	TRBV7-9	TRBJ2-3	CASSLEVGVTDTQYF	TGTGCCAGCAGCTTAGAGGTGGGGGTCACAGATACGCAGTATTTT
-	-	TRBV9	TRBJ2-1	CASSVIPGGSYNEQFF	TGTGCCAGCAGCGTAATACCCGGAGGGTCCTACAATGAGCAGTTCTTC
-	-	TRBV21-1	TRBJ1-2	CASSTKWTGQGNYGYTF	TGTGCCAGCAGCACAAAATGGACCGGACAGGGCAACTATGGCTACACCTTC
-	-	TRBV5-1	TRBJ2-5	CASSQGHLGETQYF	TGCGCCAGCAGCCAGGGACACCTCGGGGAGACCCAGTACTTC
-	-	TRBV7-8	TRBJ1-1	CASSLKNPRLNTEAFF	TGTGCCAGCAGCCTTAAAAACCCCAGGCTGAACACTGAAGCTTTCTTT
once	-	TRBV11-2	TRBJ2-5	CASRVPGRQKETQYF	TGTGCCAGCAGGGTCCCGGGACGGCAAAAAGAGACCCAGTACTTC
-	-	TRBV2	TRBJ1-5	CASSRTGNQPQHF	TGTGCCAGCAGTAGGACGGGGAATCAGCCCCAGCATTTT
-	TRBD1	TRBV6-1	TRBJ1-4	CASSEVPGGVEKLFF	TGTGCCAGCAGTGAAGTTCCAGGGGGCGTTGAAAAACTGTTTTTT
-	-	TRBV5-1	TRBJ2-3	CASSLGDETDTQYF	TGCGCCAGCAGCTTGGGGGACGAGACAGATACGCAGTATTTT
-	-	TRBV11-2	TRBJ2-7	CASSSSSYEQYF	TGTGCCAGCAGCTCCAGCTCCTACGAGCAGTACTTC
few	-	TRBV14	TRBJ1-2	CASSQSRTLAYGYTF	TGTGCCAGCAGCCAATCCCGGACCCTCGCCTATGGCTACACCTTC
-	-	TRBV12-5	TRBJ2-5	CASANGTFQETQYF	TGTGCCAGTGCGAACGGGACGTTTCAAGAGACCCAGTACTTC
-	TRBD2	TRBV19	TRBJ2-7	CASSFGLAGTYEQYF	TGTGCCAGTAGTTTCGGACTAGCGGGGACCTACGAGCAGTACTTC
-	-	TRBV4-1	TRBJ2-2	CASSQGPVGPGSFRELFF	TGCGCCAGCAGCCAAGGCCCCGTTGGGCCCGGGTCCTTCCGGGAGCTGTTTTTT
few	-	TRBV7-2	TRBJ2-5	CASSSWGYETQYF	TGTGCCAGCAGCTCCTGGGGGTACGAGACCCAGTACTTC
-	TRBD1	TRBV5-4	TRBJ2-5	CASSLRTGETQYF	TGTGCCAGCAGCTTGAGGACAGGAGAGACCCAGTACTTC
once	-	TRBV14	TRBJ2-1	CASSQVQGYNEQFF	TGTGCCAGCAGCCAAGTACAGGGATACAATGAGCAGTTCTTC
-	TRBD1	TRBV15	TRBJ1-4	CATSPWAGQGNEKLFF	TGTGCCACCAGCCCCTGGGCGGGACAGGGGAATGAAAAACTGTTTTTT
-	-	TRBV2	TRBJ2-1	CASSEAQAGRSPQFF	TGTGCCAGCAGTGAAGCGCAGGCGGGCAGGAGTCCGCAGTTCTTC
-	-	TRBV10-2	TRBJ1-1	CASSGRGLMNTEAFF	TGCGCCAGCAGTGGTAGAGGTCTGATGAACACTGAAGCTTTCTTT
-	-	TRBV10-3	TRBJ2-3	CAISEGLSGSTDTQYF	TGTGCCATCAGTGAGGGGTTAAGCGGATCCACAGATACGCAGTATTTT
-	TRBD2	TRBV27	TRBJ2-7	CASSPLHPGLAGDKDYVQYF	TGTGCCAGCAGTCCGCTCCATCCGGGACTAGCGGGAGATAAGGATTATGTGCAGTACTTC
-	-	TRBV5-4	TRBJ1-1	CASSSPSGGDTEAFF	TGTGCCAGCAGCTCCCCCAGCGGGGGGGACACTGAAGCTTTCTTT
few	-	TRBV6-6	TRBJ1-2	CASCPGMRHYGYTF	TGTGCCAGTTGCCCAGGGATGCGACATTATGGCTACACCTTC
-	-	TRBV27	TRBJ1-1	CASSLTVMTGNTEAFF	TGTGCCAGCAGTTTAACCGTCATGACAGGGAACACTGAAGCTTTCTTT
-	-	TRBV2	TRBJ2-7	CASERTYEQYF	TGTGCCAGCGAACGGACCTACGAGCAGTACTTC
few	-	TRBV6-1	TRBJ2-7	CASSDLAGPPSDEQYF	TGTGCCAGCAGTGATCTGGCAGGGCCGCCTAGTGACGAGCAGTACTTC
-	TRBD1	TRBV29-1	TRBJ1-2	CSVSPTGGEGYTF	TGCAGCGTTTCCCCCACAGGGGGCGAAGGCTACACCTTC
-	-	TRBV28	TRBJ1-6	CASSPTHSPLHF	TGTGCCAGCAGTCCGACCCATTCACCCCTCCACTTT
-	TRBD1	TRBV28	TRBJ1-2	CASSLYQGAYGYTF	TGTGCCAGCAGTTTGTACCAGGGGGCCTATGGCTACACCTTC